The entry below gives a single T cell receptor (beta chain) sequence along with its context. The data stem from a study of blood T cell repertoires in COVID-19. Turning to the study itself: Whether acute or convalescent, the COVID-19 samples came from the United States, Italy and Spain. In each case, the material was cDNA or gDNA derived from T cells, B-cell-depleted T cells, or PBMCs.

Trimming removed 2 bases from V and 0 bases from J, with 5 bases in between. Germline CDR1 and CDR2: MNHNY and SVGAGI (reference sequence). The CDR3 is 15 amino acids. Original analysis: Nucleated cell counts were estimated from reference gene primer amplification. The table came from immunoSEQ multiplex PCR; TCRdb's copy has only in-frame clones and leaves some out. The V and J calls and clone size are taken from that table; D and trimming were inferred from the DNA. The sample has tens of thousands of clones, roughly 84% seen once. This clonotype originated in a woman between 70 and 85 years old with acute or convalescent COVID-19. Sequencing was performed on peripheral blood. This rearrangement joins TRBV6-6 to TRBJ2-6; D not resolved. The CDR3 DNA is TGTGCCAGCAGTTACGAGATCTCTGGGGCCAACGTCCTGACTTTC. Translation: CASSYEISGANVLTF.